These 9 T cell receptor beta chains were sequenced from one sample in a study of response to subunit inactivated influenza vaccine. TCRdb reprocessed the RT-PCR reads with MiXCR, giving one entry per CDR3 protein. Among about 540,000 distinct CDR3 sequences listed, under 25% were seen once. These data were also reused for a study on T cells expressing NK-cell markers. In that study: Scientists made TCR beta cDNA using 5'RACE template switching with UMIs.

Sample: CD4+ T cells sorted from PBMCs, taken roughly 12 days after vaccination. These receptors were obtained from a middle-aged man who received an inactivated influenza vaccine.

The chain links TRBV7-2 to TRBJ2-7; D possibly corresponds to TRBD2 (5 bases). This CDR3 has 13 amino acids. CDR1 SGHTA and CDR2 FQGNSA come from the germline V gene. The ends were cut back, 2 bases at V and 2 bases at J, with 7 bases in the middle. CDR3 amino acids: CASSLNGAYEQYF. DNA for the CDR3: TGTGCCAGCAGCTTAAACGGGGCCTACGAGCAGTACTTC.

CDR3 residues: CASSQEATVGNTIYF. The CDR3 DNA sequence: TGCGCCAGCAGCCAAGAAGCGACGGTCGGAAACACCATATATTTT. V usage is TRBV4-1 and J usage is TRBJ1-3; D ambiguous. This CDR3 comprises 15 residues. From germline, CDR1 is MGHRA and CDR2 YSYEKL. The V end was cut by 0 bases, the J end by 4 bases, with 10 bases between.

The genes are TRBV5-1 and TRBJ2-5; 13 nucleotides match TRBD2. V gave up 4 bases and J gave up 2 bases; unmatched junction bases: 5. The CDR3 is made up of 16 amino acids. Germline V gene lookup returns CDR1 SGHRS and CDR2 YFSETQ. The CDR3 loop reads CASSPWTSGGQETQYF. The CDR3 DNA reads as TGCGCCAGCAGCCCCTGGACTAGCGGGGGACAAGAGACCCAGTACTTC.

This clonotype was observed a few times. The rearrangement uses TRBV5-5 and TRBJ1-4; 7 nucleotides line up with TRBD1. The CDR3 covers 13 residues. J was trimmed by 8 bases and V by 4 bases; bases with no gene match: 5. CDR1 and CDR2 (germline): SGHKS, YYEKEE (reference sequence). The CDR3 nucleotides are TGTGCCAGCAGCCTAGGGACAGTAGAAAAACTGTTTTTT. This encodes CASSLGTVEKLFF. The whole variable domain, remainder taken from reference TRBV5-5 and TRBJ1-4, is DAGVTQSPTHLIKTRGQQVTLRCSPISGHKSVSWYQQVLGQGPQFIFQYYEKEERGRGNFPDRFSARQFPNYSSELNVNALLLGDSALYLCASSLGTVEKLFFGSGTQLSVL.

This clonotype was detected a few times. Mismatch with germline at one junction end may stem from a read error. V is TRBV7-2 and J is TRBJ2-3, with TRBD1 as a possible D gene (5 bases). CDR1 and CDR2 (germline): SGHTA, FQGNSA. This CDR3 is 13 amino acids long. CDR3 DNA sequence: TGTGCAAGCAAGGGGCAGACCACAGATACGCAGTATTTT. Its translation: CASKGQTTDTQYF.

This chain joins TRBV6-5 and TRBJ2-1, with TRBD1 as a possible D gene (6 bases). This CDR3 contains 12 residues. Trimming left V 6 bases short and J 10 bases short, with 13 bases between. Germline loops: CDR1 MNHEY, CDR2 SVGAGI. CDR3 in DNA: TGTGCCAGCAGGAAGACAGGCGGAGAGCAGTTCTTC. This codes for CASRKTGGEQFF.

This clonotype was picked up a small number of times. CDR3 sequence reads: CASKGGGSYNEQFF. Written as DNA, the CDR3 is TGTGCCAGCAAGGGGGGTGGGTCCTACAATGAGCAGTTCTTC. The chain recombines TRBV28 with TRBJ2-1; D tentatively reads TRBD1 or TRBD2 (6 bases each). This CDR3 spans 14 amino acids. Trimming shortened V by 7 bases and J by 1 base, and 11 bases separated the two germline ends. Germline CDR1 reads MDHEN; CDR2 reads SYDVKM. Full variable domain (remainder filled in from reference TRBV28 and TRBJ2-1): DVKVTQSSRYLVKRTGEKVFLECVQDMDHENMFWYRQDPGLGLRLIYFSYDVKMKEKGDIPEGYSVSREKKERFSLILESASTNQTSMYLCASKGGGSYNEQFFGPGTRLTVL.

Only a few counts were recorded for this clonotype. The chain links TRBV6-1 to TRBJ2-2; a possible D gene is TRBD1 (6 bases). CDR1 and CDR2 (germline): MNHNS, SASEGT. There are 16 residues in the CDR3. The V and J ends lost 6 bases and 4 bases respectively, with 18 bases between them. In nucleotides, the CDR3 is TGTGCCAGCAGCCGAGCTACAGGGTCGGGCACCGGGGAGCTGTTTTTT. It encodes CASSRATGSGTGELFF.

This clonotype was seen more than once but under ten times. The rearrangement uses TRBV28 and TRBJ2-7, with D perhaps TRBD1 or TRBD2 (6 bases each). Trimming removed 4 bases from V and 1 base from J, with 14 bases in between. CDR3 length: 15 amino acids. CDR1 MDHEN and CDR2 SYDVKM come from the germline V gene. This CDR3 reads CASSSGGTPSYEQYF. The CDR3 DNA sequence: TGTGCCAGCAGTTCAGGCGGGACACCTTCCTACGAGCAGTACTTC. Drawing the rest from reference TRBV28 and TRBJ2-7, the complete variable domain is DVKVTQSSRYLVKRTGEKVFLECVQDMDHENMFWYRQDPGLGLRLIYFSYDVKMKEKGDIPEGYSVSREKKERFSLILESASTNQTSMYLCASSSGGTPSYEQYFGPGTRLTVT.